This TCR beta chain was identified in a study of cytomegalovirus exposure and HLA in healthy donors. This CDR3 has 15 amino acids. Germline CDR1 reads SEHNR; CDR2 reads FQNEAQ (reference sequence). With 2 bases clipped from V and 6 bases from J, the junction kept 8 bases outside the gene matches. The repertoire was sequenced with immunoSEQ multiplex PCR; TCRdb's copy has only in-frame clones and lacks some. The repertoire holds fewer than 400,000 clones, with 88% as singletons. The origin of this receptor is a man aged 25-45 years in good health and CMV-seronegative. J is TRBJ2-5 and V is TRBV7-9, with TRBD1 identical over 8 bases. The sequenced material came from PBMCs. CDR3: CASSLSPTGEKTQYF. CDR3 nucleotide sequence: TGTGCCAGCAGCTTATCCCCGACAGGGGAGAAGACCCAGTACTTC.